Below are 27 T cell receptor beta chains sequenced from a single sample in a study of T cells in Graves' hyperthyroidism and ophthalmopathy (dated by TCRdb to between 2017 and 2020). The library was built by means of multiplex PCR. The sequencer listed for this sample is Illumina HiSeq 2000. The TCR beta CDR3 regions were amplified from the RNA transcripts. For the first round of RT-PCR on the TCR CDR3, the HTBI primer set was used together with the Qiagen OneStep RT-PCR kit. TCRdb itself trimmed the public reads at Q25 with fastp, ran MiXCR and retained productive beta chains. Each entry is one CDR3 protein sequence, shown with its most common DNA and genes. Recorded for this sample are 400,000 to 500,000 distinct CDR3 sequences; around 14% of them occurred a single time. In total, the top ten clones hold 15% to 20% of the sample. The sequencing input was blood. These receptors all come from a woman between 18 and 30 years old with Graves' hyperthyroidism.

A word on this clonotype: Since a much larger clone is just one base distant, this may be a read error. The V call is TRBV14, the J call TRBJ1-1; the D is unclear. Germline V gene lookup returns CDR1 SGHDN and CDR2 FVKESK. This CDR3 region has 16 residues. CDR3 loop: CASIQGLTRADTEAFF. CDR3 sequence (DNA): TGTGCCAGCATCCAAGGATTGACAAGGGCTGATACTGAAGCTTTCTTT. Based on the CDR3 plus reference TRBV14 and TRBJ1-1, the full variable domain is EAGVTQFPSHSVIEKGQTVTLRCDPISGHDNLYWYRRVMGKEIKFLLHFVKESKQDESGMPNNRFLAERTGGTYSTLKVQPAELEDSGVYFCASIQGLTRADTEAFFGQGTRLTVV.

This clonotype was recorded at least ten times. The CDR3: CAISELPDTSSGNTIYF. The CDR3 nucleotides are TGTGCCATCAGTGAACTTCCGGACACTTCCTCTGGAAACACCATATATTTT. The rearrangement joins TRBV10-3 to TRBJ1-3; weak D call: TRBD1 (5 bases). This CDR3 has 17 amino acids. Germline values: CDR1 ENHRY, CDR2 SYGVKD. Trimming stripped 3 bases from V and 0 bases from J, with 15 bases between.

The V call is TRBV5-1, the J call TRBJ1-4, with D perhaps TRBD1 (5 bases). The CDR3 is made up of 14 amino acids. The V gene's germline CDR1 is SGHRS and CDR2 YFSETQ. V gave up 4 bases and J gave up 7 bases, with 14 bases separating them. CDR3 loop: CASSMDNAIEKLFF. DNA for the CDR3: TGCGCCAGCAGCATGGACAACGCAATTGAAAAACTGTTTTTT.

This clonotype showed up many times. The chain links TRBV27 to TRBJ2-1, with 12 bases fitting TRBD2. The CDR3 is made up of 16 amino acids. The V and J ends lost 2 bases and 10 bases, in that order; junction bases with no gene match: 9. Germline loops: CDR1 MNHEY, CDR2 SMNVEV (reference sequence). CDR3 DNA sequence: TGTGCCAGCAGTTTAAGGCGACTAGCGGGAGTGGGGGAGCAGTTCTTC. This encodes CASSLRRLAGVGEQFF.

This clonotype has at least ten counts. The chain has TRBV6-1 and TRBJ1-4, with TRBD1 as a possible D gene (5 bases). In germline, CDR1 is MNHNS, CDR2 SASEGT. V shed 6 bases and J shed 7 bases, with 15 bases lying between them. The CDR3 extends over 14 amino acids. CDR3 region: CASRGTGVGEKLFF. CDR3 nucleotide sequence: TGTGCCAGCAGGGGGACGGGGGTAGGTGAAAAACTGTTTTTT.

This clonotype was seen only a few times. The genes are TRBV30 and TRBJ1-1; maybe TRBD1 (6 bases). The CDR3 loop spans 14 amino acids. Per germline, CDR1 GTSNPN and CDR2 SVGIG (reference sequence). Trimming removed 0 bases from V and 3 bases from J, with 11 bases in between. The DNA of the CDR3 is TGTGCCTGGAGTGTCGGCAGGGGCTACACTGAAGCTTTCTTT. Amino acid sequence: CAWSVGRGYTEAFF.

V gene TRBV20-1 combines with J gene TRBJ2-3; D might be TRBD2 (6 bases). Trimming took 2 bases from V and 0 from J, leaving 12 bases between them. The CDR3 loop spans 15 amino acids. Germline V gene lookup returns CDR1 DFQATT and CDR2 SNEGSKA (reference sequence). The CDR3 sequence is CSARSVRDSTDTQYF. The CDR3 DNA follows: TGCAGTGCTAGAAGTGTGCGGGACAGCACAGATACGCAGTATTTT.

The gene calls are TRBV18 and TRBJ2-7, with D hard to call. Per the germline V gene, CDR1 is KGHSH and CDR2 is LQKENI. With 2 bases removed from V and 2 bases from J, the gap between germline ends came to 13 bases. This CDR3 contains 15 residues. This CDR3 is CASSPSSLPPYEQYF. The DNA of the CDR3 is TGTGCCAGCTCACCATCGTCCTTACCTCCCTACGAGCAGTACTTC.

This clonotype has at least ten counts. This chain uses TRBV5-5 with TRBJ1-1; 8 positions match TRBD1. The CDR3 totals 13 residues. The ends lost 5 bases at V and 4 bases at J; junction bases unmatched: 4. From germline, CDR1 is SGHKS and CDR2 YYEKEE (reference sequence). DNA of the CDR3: TGTGCCAGCAGGGTCGGACAGGGCACTGAAGCTTTCTTT. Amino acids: CASRVGQGTEAFF. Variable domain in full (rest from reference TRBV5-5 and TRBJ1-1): DAGVTQSPTHLIKTRGQQVTLRCSPISGHKSVSWYQQVLGQGPQFIFQYYEKEERGRGNFPDRFSARQFPNYSSELNVNALLLGDSALYLCASRVGQGTEAFFGQGTRLTVV.

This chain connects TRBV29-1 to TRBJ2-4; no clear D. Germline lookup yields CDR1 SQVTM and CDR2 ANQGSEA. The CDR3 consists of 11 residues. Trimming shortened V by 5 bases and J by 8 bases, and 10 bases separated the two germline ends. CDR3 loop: CSVRDSDIQYF. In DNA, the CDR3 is TGCAGCGTTCGTGATAGTGACATTCAGTACTTC.

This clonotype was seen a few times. The CDR3 loop is CASSPHGGNQPQHF. The CDR3 coding sequence is TGTGCCAGCAGCCCCCACGGGGGGAATCAGCCCCAGCATTTT. The chain couples TRBV11-2 to TRBJ1-5; tentatively, D is TRBD1 (5 bases). Looked up from germline, CDR1 is SGHAT and CDR2 is FQNNGV. V dropped 5 bases and J dropped 4 bases, with 12 bases sitting between them. CDR3 size: 14 residues.

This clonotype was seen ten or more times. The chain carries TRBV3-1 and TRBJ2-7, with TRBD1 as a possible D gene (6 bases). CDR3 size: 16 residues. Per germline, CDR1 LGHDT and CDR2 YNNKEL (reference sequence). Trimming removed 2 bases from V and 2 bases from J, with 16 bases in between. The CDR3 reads CASSQLTGFGTYEQYV. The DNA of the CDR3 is TGTGCCAGCAGCCAATTGACAGGATTTGGTACCTACGAGCAGTACGTC.

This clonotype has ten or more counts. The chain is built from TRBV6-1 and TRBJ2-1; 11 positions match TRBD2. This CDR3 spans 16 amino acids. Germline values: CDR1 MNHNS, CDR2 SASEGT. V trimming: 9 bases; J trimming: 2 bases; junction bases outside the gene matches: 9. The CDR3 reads CASTKLAGVPYNEQFF. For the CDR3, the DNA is TGTGCCAGTACAAAACTAGCGGGAGTCCCCTACAATGAGCAGTTCTTC.

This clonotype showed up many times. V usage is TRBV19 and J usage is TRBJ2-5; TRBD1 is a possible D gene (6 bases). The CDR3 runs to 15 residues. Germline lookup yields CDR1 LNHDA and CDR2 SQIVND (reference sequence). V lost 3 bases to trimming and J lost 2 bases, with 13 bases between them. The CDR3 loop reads CASSIARGAQETQYF. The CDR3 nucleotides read TGTGCCAGTAGTATCGCCAGGGGAGCTCAAGAGACCCAGTACTTC.

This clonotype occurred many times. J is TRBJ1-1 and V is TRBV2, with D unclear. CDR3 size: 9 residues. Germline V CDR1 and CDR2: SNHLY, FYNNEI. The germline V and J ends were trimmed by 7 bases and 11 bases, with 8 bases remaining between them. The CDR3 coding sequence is TGTGCCAGCAAGAGTGGGGCTTTCTTT. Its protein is CASKSGAFF.

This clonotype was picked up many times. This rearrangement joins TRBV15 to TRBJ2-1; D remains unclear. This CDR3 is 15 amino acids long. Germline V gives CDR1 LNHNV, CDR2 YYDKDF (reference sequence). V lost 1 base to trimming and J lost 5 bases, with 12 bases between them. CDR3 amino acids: CATSRGGISNNEQFF. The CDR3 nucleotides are TGTGCCACCAGCAGAGGGGGAATTTCCAACAATGAGCAGTTCTTC.

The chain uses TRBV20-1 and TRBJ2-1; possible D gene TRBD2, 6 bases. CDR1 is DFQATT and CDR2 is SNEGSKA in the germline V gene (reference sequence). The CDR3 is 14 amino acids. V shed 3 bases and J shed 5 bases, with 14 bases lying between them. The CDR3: CSASGSGRDNEQFF. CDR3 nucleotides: TGCAGTGCTAGCGGGAGCGGCCGGGACAATGAGCAGTTCTTC.

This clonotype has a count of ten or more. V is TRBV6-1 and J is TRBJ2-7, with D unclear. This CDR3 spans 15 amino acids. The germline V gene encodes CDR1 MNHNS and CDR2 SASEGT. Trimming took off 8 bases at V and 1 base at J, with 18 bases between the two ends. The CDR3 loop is CASGPLRTGSYEQYF. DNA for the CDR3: TGTGCCAGCGGGCCCCTCCGAACTGGTTCCTACGAGCAGTACTTC.

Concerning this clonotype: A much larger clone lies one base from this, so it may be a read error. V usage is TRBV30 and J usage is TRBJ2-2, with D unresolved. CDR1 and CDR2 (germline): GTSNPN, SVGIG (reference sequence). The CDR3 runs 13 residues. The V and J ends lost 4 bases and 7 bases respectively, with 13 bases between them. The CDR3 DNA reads TGTGCCTGGACTGTGCGCGTCCACGGGGAGCTGTTTTTT. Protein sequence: CAWTVRVHGELFF.

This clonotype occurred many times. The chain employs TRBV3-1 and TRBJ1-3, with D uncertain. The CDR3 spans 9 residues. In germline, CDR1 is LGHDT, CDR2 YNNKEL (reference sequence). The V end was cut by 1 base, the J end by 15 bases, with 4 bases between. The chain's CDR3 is CASSQGAYF. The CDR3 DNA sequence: TGTGCCAGCAGCCAAGGAGCATATTTT.

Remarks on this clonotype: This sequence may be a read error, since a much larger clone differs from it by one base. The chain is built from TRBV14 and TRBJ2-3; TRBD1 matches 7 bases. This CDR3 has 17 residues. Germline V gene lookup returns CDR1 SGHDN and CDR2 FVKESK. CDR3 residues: CASGQVKDRPSTDTQYF. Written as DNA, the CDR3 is TGTGCCAGCGGCCAGGTTAAGGACAGGCCTAGCACAGATACGCAGTATTTT.

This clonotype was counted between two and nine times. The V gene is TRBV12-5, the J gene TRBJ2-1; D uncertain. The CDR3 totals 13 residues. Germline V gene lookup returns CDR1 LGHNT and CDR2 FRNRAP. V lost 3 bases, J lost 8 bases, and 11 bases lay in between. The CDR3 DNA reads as TGTGCTAGTGGTTTAATGGCGTTGGATGAGCAGTTCTTC. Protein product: CASGLMALDEQFF.

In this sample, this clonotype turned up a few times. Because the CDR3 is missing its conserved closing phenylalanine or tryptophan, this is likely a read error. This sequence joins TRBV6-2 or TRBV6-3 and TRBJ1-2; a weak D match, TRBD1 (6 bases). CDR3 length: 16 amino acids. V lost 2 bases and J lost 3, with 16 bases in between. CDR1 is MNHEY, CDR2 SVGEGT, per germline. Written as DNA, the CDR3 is TGTGCCAGCAGTTACGGGACCCGACAGGTAGACTATGGCTACACCTCC. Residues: CASSYGTRQVDYGYTS.

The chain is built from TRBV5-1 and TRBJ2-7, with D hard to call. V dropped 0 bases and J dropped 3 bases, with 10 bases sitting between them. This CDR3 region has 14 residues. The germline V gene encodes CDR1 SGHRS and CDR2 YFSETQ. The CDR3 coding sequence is TGCGCCAGCAGCTTGGAGGGATTTCACTACGAGCAGTACTTC. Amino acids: CASSLEGFHYEQYF. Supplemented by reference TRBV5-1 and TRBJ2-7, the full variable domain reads KAGVTQTPRYLIKTRGQQVTLSCSPISGHRSVSWYQQTPGQGLQFLFEYFSETQRNKGNFPGRFSGRQFSNSRSEMNVSTLELGDSALYLCASSLEGFHYEQYFGPGTRLTVT.

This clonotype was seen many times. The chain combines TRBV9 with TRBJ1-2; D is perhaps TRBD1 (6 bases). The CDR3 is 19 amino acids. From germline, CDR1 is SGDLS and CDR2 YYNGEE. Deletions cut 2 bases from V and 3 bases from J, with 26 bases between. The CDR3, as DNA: TGTGCCAGCAGCGTTACTCCTACAGGGACCTCGACTCGGGACTATGGCTACACCTTC. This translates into CASSVTPTGTSTRDYGYTF.

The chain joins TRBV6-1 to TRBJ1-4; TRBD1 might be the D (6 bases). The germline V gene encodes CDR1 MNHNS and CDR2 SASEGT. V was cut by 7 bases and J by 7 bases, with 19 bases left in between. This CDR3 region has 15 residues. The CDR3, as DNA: TGTGCCAGCATCGCGCCGGGCGGGGGCGTTGAAAAACTGTTTTTT. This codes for CASIAPGGGVEKLFF.

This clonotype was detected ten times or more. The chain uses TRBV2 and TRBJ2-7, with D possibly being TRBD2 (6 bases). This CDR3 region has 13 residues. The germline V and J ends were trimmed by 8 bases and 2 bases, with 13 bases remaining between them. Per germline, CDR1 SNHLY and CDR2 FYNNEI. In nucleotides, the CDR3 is TGTGCCAGCCGGAGGGACCAAGCCTACGAGCAGTACGTC. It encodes CASRRDQAYEQYV.